The sequence of this TCR beta chain was determined in a study of early T cells in non-severe SARS-CoV-2 infection. General study points: VDJdb matching skewed toward anti-spike CD8 responses, missing private and CD4 specificities.

The CDR3 runs 14 residues. CDR1 SGHRS and CDR2 YFSETQ come from the germline V gene. Trimming took 3 bases from V and 3 from J, leaving 9 bases between them. This clonotype was seen repeatedly, ten times or more. Its cognate antigen is unknown. Unique molecular identifiers (one per individual cDNA molecule) were attached. Each CDR3 protein is one row after TCRdb ran MiXCR on the 5' RACE reads. Altogether tens of thousands of distinct CDR3 sequences are present, around 9.1% being singletons, with the ten largest covering about 8.3%. The rearrangement joins TRBV5-1 to TRBJ1-4, with D uncertain. Sequencing used whole blood, obtained at baseline. The clonotype was recovered from an adult who was a healthcare worker with PCR-confirmed SARS-CoV-2 infection or an uninfected control (not recorded which). CDR3 bases: TGCGCCAGCAGCTCCATGGGCTCTAATGAAAAACTGTTTTTT. This codes for CASSSMGSNEKLFF.